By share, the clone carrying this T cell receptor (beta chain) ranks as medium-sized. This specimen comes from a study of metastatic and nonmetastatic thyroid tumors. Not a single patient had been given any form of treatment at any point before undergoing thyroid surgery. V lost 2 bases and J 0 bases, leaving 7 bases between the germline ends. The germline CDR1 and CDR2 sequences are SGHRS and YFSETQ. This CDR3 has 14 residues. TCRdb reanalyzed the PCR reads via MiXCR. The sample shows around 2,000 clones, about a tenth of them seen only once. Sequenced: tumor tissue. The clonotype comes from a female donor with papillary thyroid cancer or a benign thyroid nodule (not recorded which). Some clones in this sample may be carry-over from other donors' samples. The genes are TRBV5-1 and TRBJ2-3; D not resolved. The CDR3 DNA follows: TGCGCCAGCAGCTTTGGCGGCAGCACAGATACGCAGTATTTT. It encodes CASSFGGSTDTQYF.